This TCR beta chain was retrieved from a study of tumour-infiltrating T cells in Burkitt lymphoma. Background on the study: All epidemiological Burkitt lymphoma subtypes were represented in the cohort. Overall and progression-free survival were predicted by productive clonality. General study points: Many Burkitt lymphoma patients shared several public clonotypes.

The V gene end was trimmed by 6 bases and the J gene end by 4 bases; junction bases not matched to a gene: 8. The CDR3 is 14 residues long. Germline assignment: CDR1 LNHNV and CDR2 YYDKDF (reference sequence). Clones were read by immunoSEQ multiplex PCR, and TCRdb kept only the in-frame ones, dropping some. The sample lists fewer than 2,500 clones, 24% seen once, with 16% in the top ten. This clone came up a few times. Its antigen is unidentified. The chain uses TRBV15 and TRBJ2-7; 8 nucleotides agree with TRBD2. The source of this sequence is a human donor with relapsed Burkitt lymphoma. Some clones in this sample may be carry-over from other donors' samples. The sequencing input was tumor tissue from a relapse. DNA of the CDR3: TGTGCCACCAGGGATATAAGCGGGGGTTACGAGCAGTACTTC. This translates into CATRDISGGYEQYF.